Each of the 25 T cell receptor beta chains below was sequenced from the same sample in a study of graft-versus-host responses after intestinal transplantation. Their specific antigens are unknown. Sequencing was performed with immunoSEQ multiplex PCR; in TCRdb, only in-frame clones are kept and a portion is missing. The sample has some 85,000 clones, roughly 84% seen once; the top ten hold roughly 7.3%. The source material was unstimulated CD8+ T cells sorted from spleen or lymph node cells, sampled before transplant. Receptors originate from a human donor who was the organ donor for an intestinal transplant.

The J gene is TRBJ2-7, the V gene TRBV19; the D gene is possibly TRBD1 (6 bases). Germline values: CDR1 LNHDA, CDR2 SQIVND (reference sequence). The ends were cut back, 8 bases at V and 3 bases at J, with 8 bases in the middle. The CDR3 sequence is 11 residues long. The DNA for the CDR3 is TGTGCCAGTCGGGACATCTACGAGCAGTACTTC. Encoded protein: CASRDIYEQYF.

DNA of the CDR3: TGTGCCAGCAGTGAACTCACAGGGGGACCCTACAATGAGCAGTTCTTC. Translation: CASSELTGGPYNEQFF. The chain employs TRBV6-1 and TRBJ2-1, with 8 bases identical to TRBD1. CDR1 and CDR2 from the germline V gene are MNHNS and SASEGT. The CDR3 is 16 amino acids. V trimming: 2 bases; J trimming: 2 bases; junction bases outside the gene matches: 5.

The chain has TRBV7-6 and TRBJ2-5, with no clear D. The CDR3 has 15 residues. V gave up 8 bases and J gave up 0 bases, with 16 bases separating them. Germline values: CDR1 SGHVS, CDR2 FNYEAQ. As DNA, the CDR3 is TGTGCCAGCCGCGGTGGGCCGGAGTACCAAGAGACCCAGTACTTC. It specifies CASRGGPEYQETQYF.

On this clone: The sample contains more than one DNA sequence encoding this CDR3. The rearrangement links TRBV27 to TRBJ1-1; perhaps TRBD1 as D (5 bases). Germline V gene sequence: CDR1 MNHEY, CDR2 SMNVEV (reference sequence). Trimming took off 4 bases at V and 0 bases at J, with 9 bases between the two ends. The length of the CDR3 is 14 residues. DNA of the CDR3: TGTGCCAGCAGTTCGGGGACCGTGAACACTGAAGCTTTCTTT. As protein: CASSSGTVNTEAFF.

Concerning this clone: Within the sample, other DNA sequences also encode this same CDR3. V gene TRBV2 combines with J gene TRBJ2-7, with a weak D call TRBD2 (6 bases). The germline V gene encodes CDR1 SNHLY and CDR2 FYNNEI. V lost 6 bases and J 4 bases, leaving 7 bases between the germline ends. This CDR3 contains 11 residues. The chain's CDR3 is CASSGGYEQYF. In DNA form, the CDR3 reads TGTGCCAGCAGCGGAGGGTACGAGCAGTACTTC.

The CDR3 DNA reads as TGTGCCAGCAGAGTAAGGGGCGATGGCTACACCTTC. Translation: CASRVRGDGYTF. J is TRBJ1-2 and V is TRBV6-6; perhaps TRBD1 as D (5 bases). CDR3 size: 12 residues. The V end lost 6 bases, the J end lost 6 bases, and 11 bases lay between the germline ends. CDR1 is MNHNY and CDR2 is SVGAGI in the germline V gene (reference sequence).

The chain joins TRBV28 to TRBJ2-7; TRBD1 aligns across 9 bases. V dropped 5 bases and J dropped 2; count of bases not matched to a gene: 7. This CDR3 is 15 amino acids long. The V gene's germline CDR1 is MDHEN and CDR2 SYDVKM. CDR3 sequence (DNA): TGTGCCAGCAGTCGGACAGGGGCCGGCCCCTACGAGCAGTACTTC. Its protein is CASSRTGAGPYEQYF. Complete variable domain (other parts from reference TRBV28 and TRBJ2-7): DVKVTQSSRYLVKRTGEKVFLECVQDMDHENMFWYRQDPGLGLRLIYFSYDVKMKEKGDIPEGYSVSREKKERFSLILESASTNQTSMYLCASSRTGAGPYEQYFGPGTRLTVT.

This clone was seen a handful of times. The chain couples TRBV21-1 to TRBJ1-6. TRBV21-1 is recorded as a pseudogene. The CDR3 runs 12 residues. CDR3 DNA: TGTGCCAGCAGCAAGGATGGTTCACCCCTCCACTTT. Residues: CASSKDGSPLHF.

V and J are TRBV5-1 and TRBJ2-3; D is unresolved. The length of the CDR3 is 18 residues. Germline values: CDR1 SGHRS, CDR2 YFSETQ. V was pared by 2 bases and J by 0 bases, with 19 bases between. The CDR3 spells CASSFSAGRYPSTDTQYF. CDR3 in DNA: TGCGCCAGCAGCTTTAGTGCCGGACGTTATCCTAGCACAGATACGCAGTATTTT.

V gene TRBV9 combines with J gene TRBJ2-1; D is possibly TRBD2 (6 bases). The CDR3 length is 16 residues. CDR1 and CDR2 (germline): SGDLS, YYNGEE. Deletions cut 3 bases from V and 3 bases from J, with 16 bases between. CDR3 region: CASSAGDSIIYNEQFF. The CDR3 DNA reads as TGTGCCAGCAGCGCCGGGGACTCAATAATCTACAATGAGCAGTTCTTC.

This sequence joins TRBV12-5 and TRBJ1-2; TRBD1 matches 9 bases. The trim removed 1 base at V and 8 bases at J, leaving 8 bases unmatched. Germline V gene data show CDR1 as LGHNT and CDR2 as FRNRAP. This CDR3 contains 15 residues. Here the CDR3 reads CASGLAGTGIFGYTF. As DNA, the CDR3 is TGTGCTAGTGGTTTGGCCGGGACAGGGATTTTCGGCTACACCTTC.

This clone has more than one count but fewer than ten. This sequence joins TRBV7-4 and TRBJ2-2; tentatively, D is TRBD1 (6 bases). V lost 5 bases to trimming and J lost 5 bases, with 9 bases between them. Germline loops: CDR1 SGHVT, CDR2 SQSDAQ. CDR3 length: 13 residues. The chain's CDR3 is CASSPGDTGELFF. The CDR3 DNA is TGTGCCAGCAGCCCAGGGGATACCGGGGAGCTGTTTTTT.

The CDR3 region is CASSHTRPGQISTNTEAFF. Written as DNA, the CDR3 is TGTGCCAGTAGCCATACCAGGCCGGGACAGATATCTACGAACACTGAAGCTTTCTTT. The rearrangement links TRBV28 to TRBJ1-1, with 7 nucleotides matching TRBD1. J gave up 1 base and V 9 bases, and 23 bases lay outside the gene matches. This CDR3 comprises 19 residues. CDR1 MDHEN and CDR2 SYDVKM come from the germline V gene.

The J gene is TRBJ2-3, the V gene TRBV6-4; D gene unclear. Germline CDR1 and CDR2: MRHNA and SNTAGT. The length of the CDR3 is 12 residues. The ends were cut back, 2 bases at V and 1 base at J, with 1 base in the middle. CDR3 sequence: CASSDGTDTQYF. CDR3 nucleotides: TGTGCCAGCAGTGACGGCACAGATACGCAGTATTTT.

The rearrangement links TRBV11-2 to TRBJ1-2, with D possibly being TRBD1 (6 bases). Looked up from germline, CDR1 is SGHAT and CDR2 is FQNNGV. This CDR3 region has 14 residues. Trimming shortened V by 3 bases and J by 7 bases, and 15 bases separated the two germline ends. In DNA, the CDR3 is TGTGCCAGCAGCTTGGTAGCGGGGGCAAGTGGCTACACCTTC. Its protein product is CASSLVAGASGYTF.

The rearrangement links TRBV5-1 to TRBJ2-1; no firm D call. Germline CDR1 SGHRS, CDR2 YFSETQ. Trimming left V 5 bases short and J 8 bases short, with 14 bases between. The CDR3 covers 13 residues. CDR3 bases: TGCGCCAGCAGACGACCCTTTCGGCATGAGCAGTTCTTC. Its protein is CASRRPFRHEQFF.

The chain couples TRBV28 to TRBJ1-1, with D unclear. The germline V and J ends were trimmed by 5 bases and 0 bases, with 10 bases remaining between them. The CDR3 spans 14 residues. Looked up from germline, CDR1 is MDHEN and CDR2 is SYDVKM. In DNA, the CDR3 is TGTGCCAGCAGTCCTCGGCGGGTGAACACTGAAGCTTTCTTT. Translation: CASSPRRVNTEAFF. The whole variable domain, filled in from reference TRBV28 and TRBJ1-1, reads DVKVTQSSRYLVKRTGEKVFLECVQDMDHENMFWYRQDPGLGLRLIYFSYDVKMKEKGDIPEGYSVSREKKERFSLILESASTNQTSMYLCASSPRRVNTEAFFGQGTRLTVV.

This clone was seen once. The chain is built from TRBV5-6 and TRBJ1-2, with 7 bases lining up with TRBD1. Germline lookup yields CDR1 SGHDT and CDR2 YYEEEE. This CDR3 is 12 amino acids long. The V gene end was trimmed by 7 bases and the J gene end by 0 bases; junction bases not matched to a gene: 0. For the CDR3, the DNA is TGTGCCAGCGGGACAGCTAACTATGGCTACACCTTC. It is translated as CASGTANYGYTF.

The chain uses TRBV9 and TRBJ1-1, with D unclear. This CDR3 has 14 amino acids. Per germline, CDR1 SGDLS and CDR2 YYNGEE. Trimming left V 0 bases short and J 6 bases short, with 12 bases between. The CDR3 reads CASSVDPTGAEAFF. For the CDR3, the DNA is TGTGCCAGCAGCGTAGATCCTACCGGGGCTGAAGCTTTCTTT.

The rearrangement joins TRBV6-7 to TRBJ1-5, with TRBD1 as a possible D gene (6 bases). TRBV6-7 is designated an ORF whose function remains uncertain. The CDR3 covers 14 residues. V was cut by 11 bases and J by 4 bases, with 18 bases left in between. DNA for the CDR3: TGTGCCGGTGAAATTGACAGGAAGAATCAGCCCCAGCATTTT. Amino acids: CAGEIDRKNQPQHF.

V usage is TRBV7-9 and J usage is TRBJ1-1; D not resolved. V lost 10 bases to trimming and J lost 5 bases, with 11 bases between them. Germline V CDR1 and CDR2: SEHNR, FQNEAQ (reference sequence). CDR3 size: 11 residues. The CDR3 here is CATAWGTEAFF. The CDR3 coding sequence is TGTGCCACCGCATGGGGTACTGAAGCTTTCTTT.

The chain has TRBV7-2 and TRBJ2-1, with D perhaps TRBD2 (5 bases). Looked up from germline, CDR1 is SGHTA and CDR2 is FQGNSA. V shed 0 bases and J shed 2 bases, with 11 bases lying between them. There are 16 residues in the CDR3. In DNA form, the CDR3 reads TGTGCCAGCAGCTTAGCTCGGGGTATTCCCTACAATGAGCAGTTCTTC. Translating it yields CASSLARGIPYNEQFF.

The V and J genes are TRBV30 and TRBJ1-3, with D unclear. Germline loops: CDR1 GTSNPN, CDR2 SVGIG (reference sequence). The V gene lost 4 bases and the J gene lost 1 base, with 5 bases spanning the gap. The CDR3 is 12 amino acids. The CDR3 here is CAWTSSGNTIYF. CDR3 nucleotide sequence: TGTGCCTGGACCTCGTCTGGAAACACCATATATTTT.

The chain couples TRBV6-5 to TRBJ1-2; maybe TRBD1 (5 bases). Germline V gene lookup returns CDR1 MNHEY and CDR2 SVGAGI. CDR3 length: 15 amino acids. V was cut by 5 bases and J by 5 bases, with 18 bases left in between. The CDR3 nucleotides are TGTGCCAGCAGTGGCCTCCTCTCGGGGGGATATGGCTACACCTTC. Translation gives CASSGLLSGGYGYTF.

The chain uses TRBV6-1 and TRBJ2-6; D is unclear. The CDR3 is 15 residues long. In germline, CDR1 is MNHNS, CDR2 SASEGT. V was pared by 2 bases and J by 0 bases, with 5 bases between. Here the CDR3 DNA reads TGTGCCAGCAGTGAAACGAGCTCTGGGGCCAACGTCCTGACTTTC. Residues: CASSETSSGANVLTF.